This T cell receptor beta chain was profiled in a study of T cell clones after liver transplantation (dated by TCRdb to about 2019). With regard to the full study: The samples were obtained from ITN030ST, a randomized trial that attempted immunosuppression withdrawal within 2 years after liver transplantation. Three of the eight recipients were HCV-positive; the others were transplanted for non-autoimmune, non-viral indications. Blood samples were taken pre-transplant, pre-randomization before withdrawal, and post-randomization after full withdrawal or failed withdrawal. Tolerance was defined as complete withdrawal of immunosuppression for at least one year without a rise in liver enzymes beyond twice the upper limit of normal. Of the 8 liver transplant recipients making up the studied cohort, 3 were classified as tolerant and 5 as non-tolerant. Subjects received no induction therapy and standard immunosuppression until randomization at 12-24 months post-transplant. As an antigen-independent comparator for donor-reactive sequences, third party-reactive TCRbeta sequences were also identified from pre-transplant MLRs. Donor-reactive T cell clones were identified using TCRbeta sequencing after a pre-transplant mixed lymphocyte reaction and were then followed in post-transplant blood. What the authors observed across the whole study: Donor-reactive sequences declined more than third party-reactive ones, suggesting partial antigen-specific deletion unrelated to withdrawal success. The conclusions were considered preliminary, being limited by small, heterogeneous patient numbers and non-standardized post-transplant time points. Low numbers of available donor cells limited the measurable donor-reactive repertoire in two subjects. Once repertoire turnover was taken into account, donor-reactive detection showed a significant reduction for CD4 in 7 of 8 subjects and for CD8 in 8 of 8. In 5 of 8 subjects, regardless of tolerance or HCV status, circulating donor-reactive CD4 TCRbeta sequences dropped significantly post-transplant. Because allograft tissue specimens were not available, migration of donor-reactive T cells into the graft, rather than deletion, may have occurred.

Frozen genomic DNA underwent high-throughput TCRbeta CDR3 sequencing by immunoSEQ, including PCR amplification, mapping, bias correction and internal controls. As for how the authors treated the data: Productive rearrangements were kept, and unique TCRbeta sequences were defined by CDR3 nucleotide sequence plus V and J gene. For classification of a sequence as donor-reactive, at least 5-fold expansion in CFSE-low cells relative to unstimulated pre-transplant cells and a frequency of at least 0.01% were required. Per-subject minimum frequency thresholds, based on the lowest-template unstimulated sample, ensured at least 90% detection power. Repertoire turnover was measured by Jensen-Shannon divergence between the top 1000 TCRbeta sequences post- and pre-transplant. Changes in detection of donor-reactive sequences were assessed with two-sided Fisher's exact tests. This immuneACCESS table, as held by TCRdb, lists in-frame sequences with V and J called but not all clones. Of the missing ones, under half trace to an unresolved V gene in checked studies; the others have no known cause. That table supplies the V and J calls and clone size; D and trimming were determined from the DNA. Counted in this sample were 50,000 to 70,000 clones; about 73% of them appeared once. About 2.6% of the sample comes from the top ten.

Points on this clone: No cognate antigen has been identified for it. Per-base quality was not reported, and no clone a single base away is much larger than it.

Relative to germline, V is 8 bases shorter and J is 8 bases shorter, with 12 bases between their ends. Per the germline V gene, MDHEN is the CDR1 and SYDVKM is the CDR2. Its CDR3 holds 11 amino acids, cysteine through phenylalanine. Of the read, only the CDR3 DNA is kept; its 33 bases are in frame from base 1. Unstimulated PBMCs, after thawing, were stained for CD3, CD4 and CD8 and then FACS-sorted into CD3+CD4+ and CD3+CD8+ populations. All 8 studied subjects were randomized to immunosuppression withdrawal. The Qiagen DNeasy Blood and Tissue Kit was used to isolate genomic DNA. The sequence joins TRBV28 to TRBJ1-2, with no confidently assigned D gene. The source of this sequence is a human patient who received a liver transplant. In transplant recipients, some T cells may be of donor rather than host origin. The sample here was CD4+ T cells from blood, taken at the approximately 15-month timepoint. The encoded CDR3 is CASWRQSGYTF. The base sequence is TGTGCCAGCTGGAGACAATCCGGCTACACCTTC.